The 28 T cell receptor beta chains reported below all come from one sample, sequenced in a study of T cell responses to AZD1222 COVID-19 vaccine. Assay used: immunoSEQ multiplex PCR; TCRdb lists only in-frame clones, some missing. The sample lists 130,000 or so clones, 85% to 90% occurring once. Sequencing was performed on peripheral blood, taken on day 0 of AZD1222 vaccination. The origin of the receptors is an adult in good health.

The chain uses TRBV11-1 and TRBJ1-1; 7 bases fit TRBD1. The CDR3 spans 15 residues. V shed 5 bases and J 5 bases; nucleotides not matched to a gene: 11. Germline V gene lookup returns CDR1 SGHAT and CDR2 FQDESV (reference sequence). The CDR3 here is CASSPKRDSNTEAFF. The DNA for the CDR3 is TGTGCCAGCAGCCCGAAACGGGACAGTAATACTGAAGCTTTCTTT.

The chain is built from TRBV7-2 and TRBJ1-4, with a tentative D call TRBD1 (5 bases). Germline CDR1 and CDR2: SGHTA and FQGNSA. The CDR3 contains 15 residues. V lost 1 base, J lost 5 bases, and 11 bases lay in between. This CDR3 is CASSLGGGVNEKLFF. For the CDR3, the DNA is TGTGCCAGCAGCTTAGGGGGAGGGGTAAATGAAAAACTGTTTTTT.

This chain connects TRBV6-5 to TRBJ2-7, with no clear D. The V and J ends lost 4 bases and 3 bases respectively, with 10 bases between them. Germline loops: CDR1 MNHEY, CDR2 SVGAGI. The CDR3 has 13 amino acids. CDR3 residues: CASSWGINYEQYF. DNA of the CDR3: TGTGCCAGCAGTTGGGGAATCAACTACGAGCAGTACTTC.

This rearrangement joins TRBV5-1 to TRBJ2-1, with 8 bases aligning to TRBD2. V trimming: 0 bases; J trimming: 1 base; junction bases outside the gene matches: 3. CDR3 size: 16 residues. The germline V gene encodes CDR1 SGHRS and CDR2 YFSETQ. CDR3 coding DNA: TGCGCCAGCAGCTTGGATTCTAGCGGGTCCTACAATGAGCAGTTCTTC. This translates into CASSLDSSGSYNEQFF.

The chain is built from TRBV24-1 and TRBJ2-3, with TRBD2 matching over 7 bases. CDR3 length: 15 residues. The V gene's germline CDR1 is KGHDR and CDR2 SFDVKD. The trim removed 4 bases at V and 1 base at J, leaving 4 bases unmatched. This chain's CDR3 is CATSESRGGTDTQYF. The CDR3, as DNA: TGTGCCACCAGTGAAAGTCGGGGGGGCACAGATACGCAGTATTTT.

The V and J genes are TRBV6-5 and TRBJ2-7, with a tentative D call TRBD2 (5 bases). V was cut by 6 bases and J by 3 bases, with 12 bases left in between. Germline V lookup: CDR1 MNHEY, CDR2 SVGAGI. The CDR3 runs 13 residues. Here the CDR3 DNA reads TGTGCCAGCAGCGATCCGGGGAACTACGAGCAGTACTTC. Translated, it gives CASSDPGNYEQYF.

The V call is TRBV5-1, the J call TRBJ1-1; 9 bases are a match to TRBD1. The germline CDR1 and CDR2 sequences are SGHRS and YFSETQ. J lost 4 bases, V lost 7 bases, and 5 bases had no gene match. The length of the CDR3 is 13 residues. The CDR3 sequence is CASAQGAGTEAFF. The CDR3 DNA follows: TGCGCCAGCGCACAGGGGGCAGGCACTGAAGCTTTCTTT.

This chain connects TRBV6-2 or TRBV6-3 to TRBJ2-5; perhaps TRBD2 as D (6 bases). The V end lost 1 base, the J end lost 4 bases, and 10 bases lay between the germline ends. This CDR3 is 14 amino acids long. Germline CDR1 MNHEY, CDR2 SVGEGT. CDR3: CASSYLLARETQYF. The CDR3 coding sequence is TGTGCCAGCAGTTACTTACTAGCCAGAGAGACCCAGTACTTC.

The rearrangement links TRBV2 to TRBJ2-3, with 8 bases identical to TRBD2. This CDR3 region has 15 residues. V was pared by 3 bases and J by 1 base, with 3 bases of the junction left unmatched. Looked up from germline, CDR1 is SNHLY and CDR2 is FYNNEI. For the CDR3, the DNA is TGTGCCAGCAGTGAGGACGGGAGGGGCACAGATACGCAGTATTTT. Translation: CASSEDGRGTDTQYF.

This rearrangement joins TRBV6-5 to TRBJ2-3, with a weak D call TRBD1 (6 bases). The CDR3 has 14 amino acids. The V end was cut by 2 bases, the J end by 0 bases, with 6 bases between. Germline-derived CDR1 and CDR2 are MNHEY and SVGAGI. For the CDR3, the DNA is TGTGCCAGCAGTTACAGGGGGAGCACAGATACGCAGTATTTT. It specifies CASSYRGSTDTQYF.

This clone was counted between two and nine times. The germline gene is not matched at one end of the junction; a read error may be the cause. This chain joins TRBV7-9 and TRBJ2-4; no reliable D call. CDR1 SEHNR and CDR2 FQNEAQ come from the germline V gene (reference sequence). The CDR3 length is 8 residues. This CDR3 is CADTHQVF. DNA for the CDR3: TGTGCCGACACCCACCAAGTCTTC.

The chain couples TRBV9 to TRBJ1-1; D gene uncertain. The CDR3 covers 14 residues. Per germline, CDR1 SGDLS and CDR2 YYNGEE. With 4 bases removed from V and 2 bases from J, the gap between germline ends came to 12 bases. This CDR3 reads CASSREGSNTEAFF. As DNA, the CDR3 is TGTGCCAGCAGCCGCGAAGGGAGTAACACTGAAGCTTTCTTT. The variable domain in full, completed from reference TRBV9 and TRBJ1-1, reads DSGVTQTPKHLITATGQRVTLRCSPRSGDLSVYWYQQSLDQGLQFLIQYYNGEERAKGNILERFSAQQFPDLHSELNLSSLELGDSALYFCASSREGSNTEAFFGQGTRLTVV.

The DNA for the CDR3 is TGCAGCGTTGAAGAGGGTCTAGCGGGGGTTAATGAGCAGTTCTTC. Protein sequence: CSVEEGLAGVNEQFF. The chain couples TRBV29-1 to TRBJ2-1; 10 nucleotides align to TRBD2. The CDR3 covers 15 residues. V was pared by 0 bases and J by 7 bases, with 6 bases of the junction left unmatched. The germline gives CDR1 SQVTM, CDR2 ANQGSEA.

This sequence joins TRBV6-5 and TRBJ1-1; D is possibly TRBD1 (6 bases). The CDR3 contains 14 residues. The germline V gene has CDR1 MNHEY and CDR2 SVGAGI. V lost 7 bases and J 7 bases, leaving 19 bases between the germline ends. CDR3 nucleotide sequence: TGTGCCAGCAACAGAATGACAGACAGGAGTGAAGCTTTCTTT. Amino acids: CASNRMTDRSEAFF.

This chain joins TRBV19 and TRBJ1-1; the D gene is possibly TRBD1 (6 bases). The CDR3 is 14 amino acids. Germline values: CDR1 LNHDA, CDR2 SQIVND (reference sequence). V was pared by 3 bases and J by 6 bases, with 14 bases between. CDR3 in DNA: TGTGCCAGTAGTATTCTAACAGGGAAGGCTGAAGCTTTCTTT. This sequence encodes CASSILTGKAEAFF.

J is TRBJ1-4 and V is TRBV7-9; D ambiguous. The CDR3 is made up of 12 amino acids. V lost 1 base and J 7 bases, leaving 4 bases between the germline ends. Germline V gene sequence: CDR1 SEHNR, CDR2 FQNEAQ (reference sequence). CDR3 nucleotide sequence: TGTGCCAGCAGCTTAGTAGGTGAAAAACTGTTTTTT. Translation: CASSLVGEKLFF.

The genes are TRBV5-4 and TRBJ2-1; D might be TRBD2 (6 bases). The CDR3 has 15 residues. Deletions cut 4 bases from V and 4 bases from J, with 15 bases between. CDR1 is SGHNT, CDR2 YYREEE, per germline (reference sequence). The CDR3 reads CASSQTQAGYNEQFF. The CDR3 DNA reads TGTGCCAGCAGCCAGACTCAGGCGGGGTACAATGAGCAGTTCTTC.

The rearrangement links TRBV18 to TRBJ1-5; D is unclear. The length of the CDR3 is 13 residues. The V end was cut by 5 bases, the J end by 5 bases, with 10 bases between. The germline gives CDR1 KGHSH, CDR2 LQKENI. The CDR3 DNA is TGTGCCAGCTCATGGCAGGCAGATCAGCCCCAGCATTTT. This codes for CASSWQADQPQHF.

The chain carries TRBV5-1 and TRBJ1-3; no reliable D call. CDR1 SGHRS and CDR2 YFSETQ come from the germline V gene. CDR3 length: 14 residues. Trimming stripped 4 bases from V and 2 bases from J, with 10 bases between. The CDR3 region is CASSADKPGNTIYF. The CDR3 nucleotides are TGCGCCAGCAGCGCGGATAAACCTGGAAACACCATATATTTT.

J is TRBJ1-6 and V is TRBV19, with D possibly being TRBD1 (6 bases). Trimming removed 5 bases from V and 8 bases from J, with 16 bases in between. In germline, CDR1 is LNHDA, CDR2 SQIVND (reference sequence). This CDR3 is 15 amino acids long. The CDR3 nucleotides are TGTGCCAGTAGTTCGTCGACAGGTATGGATTCACCCCTCCACTTT. Translating gives CASSSSTGMDSPLHF.

This clone was recorded a few times. This rearrangement joins TRBV6-7 to TRBJ1-3; a possible D gene is TRBD1 (6 bases). TRBV6-7 is an open reading frame, and its role is uncertain. V lost 2 bases and J lost 4, with 12 bases in between. The CDR3 length is 15 residues. Here the CDR3 DNA reads TGTGCCAGCAGTTACGCGGGGGGCGGCGGAAACACCATATATTTT. Protein sequence: CASSYAGGGGNTIYF.

This rearrangement joins TRBV7-9 to TRBJ2-7; 10 bases fit TRBD1. The CDR3 has 16 amino acids. Per germline, CDR1 SEHNR and CDR2 FQNEAQ (reference sequence). The ends lost 4 bases at V and 3 bases at J; junction bases unmatched: 9. Written as DNA, the CDR3 is TGTGCCAGCAGCTACTCGGGACAGGGGCCGAACTACGAGCAGTACTTC. It encodes CASSYSGQGPNYEQYF.

The genes are TRBV30 and TRBJ1-2, with D perhaps matching TRBD1 (5 bases). The CDR3 runs 12 residues. V shed 3 bases and J shed 4 bases, with 9 bases lying between them. CDR1 and CDR2 from the germline V gene are GTSNPN and SVGIG (reference sequence). The CDR3 loop reads CAWSTGSYGYTF. The DNA of the CDR3 is TGTGCCTGGAGCACAGGATCCTATGGCTACACCTTC. The full variable domain, completed using reference TRBV30 and TRBJ1-2, is SQTIHQWPATLVQPVGSPLSLECTVEGTSNPNLYWYRQAAGRGLQLLFYSVGIGQISSEVPQNLSASRPQDRQFILSSKKLLLSDSGFYLCAWSTGSYGYTFGSGTRLTVV.

The rearrangement links TRBV4-1 to TRBJ1-1, with D perhaps matching TRBD1 (5 bases). V was pared by 0 bases and J by 9 bases, with 14 bases between. CDR1 and CDR2 (germline): MGHRA, YSYEKL. The CDR3 totals 14 residues. The chain's CDR3 is CASSQETEIEQAFF. As DNA, the CDR3 is TGCGCCAGCAGCCAAGAGACAGAGATAGAACAAGCTTTCTTT.

The gene calls are TRBV11-2 and TRBJ2-2; possibly TRBD1 for D (7 bases). Germline CDR1 and CDR2: SGHAT and FQNNGV. The V gene lost 5 bases and the J gene lost 4 bases, with 14 bases spanning the gap. This CDR3 is 15 amino acids long. In DNA form, the CDR3 reads TGTGCCAGCAGCCCGAGACAGGGAGGCACCGGGGAGCTGTTTTTT. This translates into CASSPRQGGTGELFF.

This sequence joins TRBV15 and TRBJ1-5, with TRBD1 matching over 11 bases. The CDR3 sequence is 15 residues long. V shed 6 bases and J 6 bases; nucleotides not matched to a gene: 7. The germline V gene has CDR1 LNHNV and CDR2 YYDKDF (reference sequence). CDR3 coding DNA: TGTGCCACCAGTCTCGGGACAGGGGGTTTTCAGCCCCAGCATTTT. The encoded protein is CATSLGTGGFQPQHF.

The chain recombines TRBV7-8 with TRBJ1-6; 8 bases map to TRBD1. This CDR3 region has 19 residues. V lost 3 bases to trimming and J lost 5 bases; unmatched junction nucleotides: 15. The germline V gene has CDR1 SGHVS and CDR2 FQNEAQ. CDR3 in DNA: TGTGCCAGCAGCTTCAGTGGCAGGGGGCCCGCCCGAGATAATTCACCCCTCCACTTT. It codes for CASSFSGRGPARDNSPLHF.

V usage is TRBV7-8 and J usage is TRBJ1-1; possibly TRBD1 for D (5 bases). From germline, CDR1 is SGHVS and CDR2 FQNEAQ. The CDR3 is 15 residues long. V lost 2 bases and J 4 bases, leaving 14 bases between the germline ends. This CDR3 is CASSLTQGEVTEAFF. In nucleotides, the CDR3 is TGTGCCAGCAGCTTAACCCAGGGTGAGGTCACTGAAGCTTTCTTT.